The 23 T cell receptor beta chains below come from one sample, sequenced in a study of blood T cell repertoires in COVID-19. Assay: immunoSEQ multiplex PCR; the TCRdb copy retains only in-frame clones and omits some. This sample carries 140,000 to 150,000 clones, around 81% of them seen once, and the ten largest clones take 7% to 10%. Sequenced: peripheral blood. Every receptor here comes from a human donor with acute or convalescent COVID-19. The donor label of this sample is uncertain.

CDR3 nucleotide sequence: TGTGCCAGCAGTGAAGGGACAGGGGTTATTGGTGGGGCCAACGTCCTGACTTTC. Amino acid sequence: CASSEGTGVIGGANVLTF. V gene TRBV6-1 combines with J gene TRBJ2-6; 9 nucleotides match TRBD1. This CDR3 has 18 residues. The ends lost 1 base at V and 3 bases at J; junction bases unmatched: 7. Germline assignment: CDR1 MNHNS and CDR2 SASEGT.

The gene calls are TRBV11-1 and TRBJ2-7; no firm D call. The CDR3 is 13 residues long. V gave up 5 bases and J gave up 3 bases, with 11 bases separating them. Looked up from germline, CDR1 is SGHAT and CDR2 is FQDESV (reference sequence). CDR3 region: CASSLRNYYEQYV. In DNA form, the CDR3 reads TGTGCCAGCAGCCTACGGAACTACTACGAGCAGTACGTC.

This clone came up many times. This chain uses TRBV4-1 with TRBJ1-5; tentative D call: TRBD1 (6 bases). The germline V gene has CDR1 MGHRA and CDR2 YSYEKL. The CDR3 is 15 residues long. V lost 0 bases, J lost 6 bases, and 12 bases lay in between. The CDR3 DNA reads TGCGCCAGCAGCCAAGATCTCCAGGGGACTCAGCCCCAGCATTTT. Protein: CASSQDLQGTQPQHF.

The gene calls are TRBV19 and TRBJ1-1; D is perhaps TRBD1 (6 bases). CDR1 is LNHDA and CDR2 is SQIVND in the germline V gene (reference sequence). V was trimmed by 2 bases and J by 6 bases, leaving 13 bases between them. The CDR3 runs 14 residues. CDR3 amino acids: CASSISGVSAEAFF. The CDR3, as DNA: TGTGCCAGTAGTATATCAGGGGTTTCGGCTGAAGCTTTCTTT.

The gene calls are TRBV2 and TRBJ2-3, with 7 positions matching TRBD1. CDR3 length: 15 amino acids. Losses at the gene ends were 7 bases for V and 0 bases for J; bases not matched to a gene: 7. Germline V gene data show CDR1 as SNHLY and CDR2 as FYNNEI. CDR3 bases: TGTGCCAGCAACAGGGGTGGATTAAGCACAGATACGCAGTATTTT. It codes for CASNRGGLSTDTQYF. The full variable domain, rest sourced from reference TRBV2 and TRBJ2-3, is EPEVTQTPSHQVTQMGQEVILRCVPISNHLYFYWYRQILGQKVEFLVSFYNNEISEKSEIFDDQFSVERPDGSNFTLKIRSTKLEDSAMYFCASNRGGLSTDTQYFGPGTRLTVL.

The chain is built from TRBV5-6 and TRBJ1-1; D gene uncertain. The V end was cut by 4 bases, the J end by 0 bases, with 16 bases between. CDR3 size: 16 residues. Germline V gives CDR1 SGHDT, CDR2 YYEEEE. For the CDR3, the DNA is TGTGCCAGCAGCCCTAGACTAGGGCTATTGAACACTGAAGCTTTCTTT. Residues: CASSPRLGLLNTEAFF.

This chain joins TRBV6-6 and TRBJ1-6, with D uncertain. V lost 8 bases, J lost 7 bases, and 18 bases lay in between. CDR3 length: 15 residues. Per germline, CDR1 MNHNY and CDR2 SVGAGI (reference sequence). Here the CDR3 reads CASLPRGESNSPLHF. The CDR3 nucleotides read TGTGCCAGCCTCCCCCGCGGGGAAAGCAATTCACCCCTCCACTTT.

This CDR3 is CAWSRRSGSREKLFF. In DNA, the CDR3 is TGTGCCTGGAGCCGCCGTTCAGGGTCACGGGAAAAACTGTTTTTT. The genes are TRBV30 and TRBJ1-4; D might be TRBD1 (5 bases). This CDR3 contains 15 residues. The V gene lost 3 bases and the J gene lost 8 bases, with 19 bases spanning the gap. The V gene's germline CDR1 is GTSNPN and CDR2 SVGIG (reference sequence).

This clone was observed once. CDR3 loop: CAWSPISSQGRTEAFF. The CDR3 nucleotides read TGTGCCTGGAGTCCTATTTCTTCACAGGGGAGGACTGAAGCTTTCTTT. V gene TRBV30 combines with J gene TRBJ1-1, with 7 positions matching TRBD1. J lost 5 bases, V lost 2 bases, and 14 bases had no gene match. This CDR3 comprises 16 residues. Per the germline V gene, CDR1 is GTSNPN and CDR2 is SVGIG (reference sequence).

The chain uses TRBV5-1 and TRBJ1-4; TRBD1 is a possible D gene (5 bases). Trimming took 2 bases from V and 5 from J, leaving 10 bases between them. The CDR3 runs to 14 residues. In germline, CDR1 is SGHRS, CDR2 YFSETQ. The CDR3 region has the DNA TGCGCCAGCAGCTTCAGGGTGGGAAATGAAAAACTGTTTTTT. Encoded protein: CASSFRVGNEKLFF.

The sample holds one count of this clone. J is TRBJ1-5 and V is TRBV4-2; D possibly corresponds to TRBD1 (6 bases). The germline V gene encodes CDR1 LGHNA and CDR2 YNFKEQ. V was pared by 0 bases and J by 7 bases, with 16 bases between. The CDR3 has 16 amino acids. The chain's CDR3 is CASSQDPGEGGQPQHF. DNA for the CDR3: TGTGCCAGCAGCCAAGATCCCGGGGAAGGGGGACAGCCCCAGCATTTT.

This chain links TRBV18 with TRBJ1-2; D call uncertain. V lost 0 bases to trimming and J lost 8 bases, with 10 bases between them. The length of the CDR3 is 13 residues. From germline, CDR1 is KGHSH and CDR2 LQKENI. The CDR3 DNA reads TGTGCCAGCTCACCACCGACCCGGAGGGGCTACACCTTC. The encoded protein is CASSPPTRRGYTF.

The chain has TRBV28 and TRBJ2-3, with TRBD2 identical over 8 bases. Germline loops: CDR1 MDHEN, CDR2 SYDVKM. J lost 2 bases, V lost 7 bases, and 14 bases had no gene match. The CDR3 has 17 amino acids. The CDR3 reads CASTPLPKRGPTDTQYF. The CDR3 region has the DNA TGTGCCAGCACCCCCCTCCCGAAGCGGGGGCCCACAGATACGCAGTATTTT.

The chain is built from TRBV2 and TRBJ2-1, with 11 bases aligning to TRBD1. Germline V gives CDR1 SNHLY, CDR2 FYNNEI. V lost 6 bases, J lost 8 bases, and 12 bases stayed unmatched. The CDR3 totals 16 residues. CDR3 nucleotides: TGTGCCAGCAGCCTTTATCCGGGACAGGGGGTTGATGAGCAGTTCTTC. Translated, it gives CASSLYPGQGVDEQFF.

As DNA, the CDR3 is TGCAGCGTCCGACGGGTCGGCACTGAAGCTTTCTTT. Encoded protein: CSVRRVGTEAFF. The chain uses TRBV29-1 and TRBJ1-1; D not certain. CDR3 length: 12 residues. V was pared by 6 bases and J by 4 bases, with 12 bases between. Germline assignment: CDR1 SQVTM and CDR2 ANQGSEA.

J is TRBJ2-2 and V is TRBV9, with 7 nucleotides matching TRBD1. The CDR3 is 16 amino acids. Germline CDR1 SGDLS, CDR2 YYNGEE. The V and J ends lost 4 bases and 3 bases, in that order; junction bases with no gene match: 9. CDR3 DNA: TGTGCCAGCAGCCCCCCGGGACAGATATACACCGGGGAGCTGTTTTTT. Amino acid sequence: CASSPPGQIYTGELFF.

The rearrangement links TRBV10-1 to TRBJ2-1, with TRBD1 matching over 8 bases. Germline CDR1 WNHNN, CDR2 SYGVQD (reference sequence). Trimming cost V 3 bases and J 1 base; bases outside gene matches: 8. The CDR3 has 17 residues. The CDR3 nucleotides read TGCGCCAGCAGTGACACAGGGGGAAGATTTTCCTACAATGAGCAGTTCTTC. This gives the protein CASSDTGGRFSYNEQFF.

The CDR3 nucleotides are TGTGCCATCAGTGAGTCGTACCTGTCGGTCTATGGCTACACCTTC. The encoded protein is CAISESYLSVYGYTF. The V and J genes are TRBV10-3 and TRBJ1-2, with D uncertain. The germline V and J ends were trimmed by 0 bases and 4 bases, with 12 bases remaining between them. This CDR3 spans 15 amino acids. Germline V gene sequence: CDR1 ENHRY, CDR2 SYGVKD.

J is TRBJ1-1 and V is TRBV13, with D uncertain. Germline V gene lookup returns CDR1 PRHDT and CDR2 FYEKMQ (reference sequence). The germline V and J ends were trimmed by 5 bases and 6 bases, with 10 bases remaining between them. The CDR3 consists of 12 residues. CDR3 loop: CASSILAAEAFF. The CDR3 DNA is TGTGCCAGCAGCATCTTAGCGGCTGAAGCTTTCTTT.

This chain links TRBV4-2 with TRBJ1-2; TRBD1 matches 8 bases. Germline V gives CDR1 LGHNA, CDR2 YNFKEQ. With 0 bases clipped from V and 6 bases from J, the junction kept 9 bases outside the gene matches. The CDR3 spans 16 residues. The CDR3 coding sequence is TGTGCCAGCAGCCAAGACGGACAGGGAAGGGGAGATGGCTACACCTTC. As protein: CASSQDGQGRGDGYTF.

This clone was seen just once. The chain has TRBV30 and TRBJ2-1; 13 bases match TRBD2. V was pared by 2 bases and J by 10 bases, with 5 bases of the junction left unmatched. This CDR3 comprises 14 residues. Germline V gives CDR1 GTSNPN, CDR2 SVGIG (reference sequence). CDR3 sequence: CAWSRLAGGGEQFF. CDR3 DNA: TGTGCCTGGAGTCGACTAGCGGGGGGCGGAGAGCAGTTCTTC.

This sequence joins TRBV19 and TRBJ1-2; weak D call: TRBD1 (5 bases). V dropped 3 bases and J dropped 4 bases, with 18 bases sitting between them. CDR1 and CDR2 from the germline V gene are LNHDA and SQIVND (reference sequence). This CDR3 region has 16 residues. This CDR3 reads CASSMAGKGRVYGYTF. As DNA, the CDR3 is TGTGCCAGTAGTATGGCGGGAAAGGGGAGAGTCTATGGCTACACCTTC.

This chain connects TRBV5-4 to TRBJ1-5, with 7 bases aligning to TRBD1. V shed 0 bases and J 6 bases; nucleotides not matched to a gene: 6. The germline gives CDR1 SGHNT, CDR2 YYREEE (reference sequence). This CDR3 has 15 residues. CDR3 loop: CASSLDRGSGQPQHF. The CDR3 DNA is TGTGCCAGCAGCTTGGACAGGGGATCGGGTCAGCCCCAGCATTTT.